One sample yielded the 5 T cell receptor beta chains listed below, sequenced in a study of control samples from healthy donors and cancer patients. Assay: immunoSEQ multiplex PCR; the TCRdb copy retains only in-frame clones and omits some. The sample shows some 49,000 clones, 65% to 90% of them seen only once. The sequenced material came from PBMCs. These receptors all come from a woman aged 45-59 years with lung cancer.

CDR3 loop: CASSQGSGFSYEQYF. The CDR3 DNA sequence: TGTGCCAGCAGCCAAGGTAGTGGGTTTTCCTACGAGCAGTACTTC. The rearrangement joins TRBV14 to TRBJ2-7; D is unclear. Germline assignment: CDR1 SGHDN and CDR2 FVKESK. This CDR3 spans 15 amino acids. Trimming removed 1 base at V and 1 base at J, with 11 bases between.

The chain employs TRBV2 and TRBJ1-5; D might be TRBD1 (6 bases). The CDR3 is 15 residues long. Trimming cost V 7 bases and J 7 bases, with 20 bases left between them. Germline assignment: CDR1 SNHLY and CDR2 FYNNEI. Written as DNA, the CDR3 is TGTGCCAGCACTAGTGGACAGCCCAACGGGCAGCCCCAGCATTTT. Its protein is CASTSGQPNGQPQHF.

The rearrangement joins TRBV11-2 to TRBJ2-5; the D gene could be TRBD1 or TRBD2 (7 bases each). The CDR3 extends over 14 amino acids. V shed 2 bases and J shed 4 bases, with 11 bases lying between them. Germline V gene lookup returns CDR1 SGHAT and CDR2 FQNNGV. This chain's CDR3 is CASSLTGEGETQYF. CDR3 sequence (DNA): TGTGCCAGCAGCTTAACAGGGGAGGGAGAGACCCAGTACTTC.

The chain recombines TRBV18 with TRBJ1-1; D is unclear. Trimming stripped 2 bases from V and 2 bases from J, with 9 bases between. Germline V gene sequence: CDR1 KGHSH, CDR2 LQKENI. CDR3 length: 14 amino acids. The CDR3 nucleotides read TGTGCCAGCTCACCAGCCGGGATAAACACTGAAGCTTTCTTT. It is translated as CASSPAGINTEAFF.

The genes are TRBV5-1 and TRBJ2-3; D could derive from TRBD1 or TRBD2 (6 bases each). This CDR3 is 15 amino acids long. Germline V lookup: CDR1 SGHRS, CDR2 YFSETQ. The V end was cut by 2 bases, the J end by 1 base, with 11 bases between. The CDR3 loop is CASSLAGEGTDTQYF. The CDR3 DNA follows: TGCGCCAGCAGCTTAGCAGGGGAGGGCACAGATACGCAGTATTTT.